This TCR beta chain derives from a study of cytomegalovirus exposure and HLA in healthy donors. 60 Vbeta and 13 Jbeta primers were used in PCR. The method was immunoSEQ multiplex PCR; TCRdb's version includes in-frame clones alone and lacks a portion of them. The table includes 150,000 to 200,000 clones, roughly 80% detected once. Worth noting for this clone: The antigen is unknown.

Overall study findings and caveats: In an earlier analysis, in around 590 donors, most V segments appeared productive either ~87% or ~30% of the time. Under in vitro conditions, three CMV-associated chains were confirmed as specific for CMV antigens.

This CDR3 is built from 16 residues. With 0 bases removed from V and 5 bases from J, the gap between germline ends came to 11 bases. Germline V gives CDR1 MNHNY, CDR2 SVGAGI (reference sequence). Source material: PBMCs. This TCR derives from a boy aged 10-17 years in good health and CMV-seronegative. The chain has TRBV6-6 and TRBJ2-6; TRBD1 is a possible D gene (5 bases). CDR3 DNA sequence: TGTGCCAGCAGTTACTCCCAGGGCTTTAGGGCCAACGTCCTGACTTTC. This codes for CASSYSQGFRANVLTF.